The sequence of this T cell receptor beta chain was determined in a study of T cells in Graves' hyperthyroidism and ophthalmopathy. Findings of the study overall: Prediction of ophthalmopathy progression came a median around 6.1 months pre-onset.

TCR beta CDR3 regions were amplified from RNA. Using the HTBI primer set, a first-round RT-PCR was run on the TCR CDR3. TCRdb processed the multiplex PCR reads anew with MiXCR; each CDR3 protein has one entry. The sample carries hundreds of thousands of distinct CDR3 sequences, roughly 15% recorded once. Pregnant or lactating patients were excluded, as were those with uncontrolled infection or other autoimmune disease. J lost 0 bases, V lost 6 bases, and 5 bases had no gene match. The germline CDR1 and CDR2 sequences are SGHAT and FQDESV (reference sequence). The CDR3 runs 15 residues. The table lists this clonotype with many counts. Antigen unknown.

This chain joins TRBV11-1 and TRBJ2-7; 10 bases fit TRBD2. This TCR was recovered from a woman aged 45-65 years with Graves' ophthalmopathy. Sequencing used blood. CDR3 protein: CASRFLAGGSYEQYF. In DNA, the CDR3 is TGTGCCAGCAGATTTTTAGCGGGGGGCTCCTACGAGCAGTACTTC.